This TCR beta chain was captured in a study of blood T cells in healthy people across ages. Germline V gene sequence: CDR1 SQVTM, CDR2 ANQGSEA. The V end lost 3 bases, the J end lost 3 bases, and 15 bases lay between the germline ends. The CDR3 consists of 14 residues. Alongside a J-beta primer mix, a sample-barcoded 5' primer served in a second PCR lasting roughly 6 to 11 cycles. Carrying 12 random nucleotides, a template-switch adaptor labeled each individual cDNA molecule. Using its own MiXCR run on the 5' RACE reads, TCRdb lists one record per CDR3 protein. The sample holds approximately 900,000 distinct CDR3 sequences; approximately 49% are singletons and the top ten take 13%. With respect to this clonotype: Antigen: not known.

Notes on the study in general: Both naive CD4+ cell counts and diversity were greater in long-lived donors than in aged donors. The CMV status of each donor remained undetermined, and this could have confounded shifts in expanded clonotypes.

This TCR derives from a man aged 25-40 years in good health. This chain connects TRBV29-1 to TRBJ2-7; the D is unclear. The sequenced sample consisted of blood. CDR3 region: CSVDLGTHGYEQYF. CDR3 sequence (DNA): TGCAGCGTTGATCTCGGCACTCACGGCTACGAGCAGTACTTC.